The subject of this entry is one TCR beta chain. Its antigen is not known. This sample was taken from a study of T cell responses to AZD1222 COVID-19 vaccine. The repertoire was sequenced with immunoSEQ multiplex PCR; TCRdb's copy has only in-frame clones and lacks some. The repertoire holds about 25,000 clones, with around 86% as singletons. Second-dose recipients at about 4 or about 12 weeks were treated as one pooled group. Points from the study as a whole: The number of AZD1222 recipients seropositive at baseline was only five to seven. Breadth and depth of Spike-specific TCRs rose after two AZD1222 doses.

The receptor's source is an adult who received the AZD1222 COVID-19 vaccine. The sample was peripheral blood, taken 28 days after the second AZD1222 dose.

The CDR3, as DNA: TGTGCCATCAGTGCGGAACAAGAGACCCAGTACTTC. Its protein product is CAISAEQETQYF. This chain links TRBV10-3 with TRBJ2-5; D is unresolved. CDR1 and CDR2 (germline): ENHRY, SYGVKD. The CDR3 has 12 residues. The V and J ends lost 4 bases and 2 bases respectively, with 5 bases between them.